A single sample is the source of the 4 T cell receptor beta chains below, sequenced in a study of regulatory and conventional T cells in RAG deficiency. Genomic DNA came from blood regulatory T cells gated CD4+ CD25-high CD127-low. The method was immunoSEQ multiplex PCR; TCRdb's version includes in-frame clones alone and lacks a portion of them. This table holds roughly 28,000 clones, approximately 90% found once. The same data also went into a second study, on regulatory T cells. From that paper: The PCR used 52 TRBV and 13 TRBJ primers.

Sequencing was performed on Tregs sorted from blood. These receptors were obtained from a human donor in good health.

The chain combines TRBV7-9 with TRBJ2-2, with 12 nucleotides matching TRBD2. This CDR3 has 15 amino acids. Trimming took 5 bases from V and 3 from J; bases not matched to a gene: 1. Germline V CDR1 and CDR2: SEHNR, FQNEAQ (reference sequence). The CDR3 protein is CASSRLAGDTGELFF. CDR3 bases: TGTGCCAGCAGCCGACTAGCGGGGGACACCGGGGAGCTGTTTTTT.

The rearrangement joins TRBV7-9 to TRBJ2-5; the match to TRBD1 covers 11 bases. The V gene end was trimmed by 5 bases and the J gene end by 5 bases; junction bases not matched to a gene: 13. The CDR3 sequence is 17 residues long. Germline CDR1 and CDR2: SEHNR and FQNEAQ (reference sequence). The chain's CDR3 is CASSPYLGTGGRETQYF. The CDR3 DNA follows: TGTGCCAGCAGCCCATACCTAGGGACAGGGGGTCGTGAGACCCAGTACTTC. Drawing the rest from reference TRBV7-9 and TRBJ2-5, the complete variable domain is DTGVSQNPRHKITKRGQNVTFRCDPISEHNRLYWYRQTLGQGPEFLTYFQNEAQLEKSRLLSDRFSAERPKGSFSTLEIQRTEQGDSAMYLCASSPYLGTGGRETQYFGPGTRLLVL.

The V call is TRBV7-6, the J call TRBJ1-6; D unresolved. The germline V gene encodes CDR1 SGHVS and CDR2 FNYEAQ. This CDR3 comprises 16 residues. The V gene lost 5 bases and the J gene lost 0 bases, with 11 bases spanning the gap. CDR3 sequence (DNA): TGTGCCAGCAGCCGGTTGGATAGCTCCTATAATTCACCCCTCCACTTT. Its translation is CASSRLDSSYNSPLHF.

The V and J genes are TRBV30 and TRBJ1-1, with D unresolved. The V gene lost 0 bases and the J gene lost 1 base, with 6 bases spanning the gap. The CDR3 sequence is 13 residues long. CDR1 GTSNPN and CDR2 SVGIG come from the germline V gene (reference sequence). Here the CDR3 reads CAWSVQTNTEAFF. CDR3 nucleotides: TGTGCCTGGAGTGTACAGACGAACACTGAAGCTTTCTTT.